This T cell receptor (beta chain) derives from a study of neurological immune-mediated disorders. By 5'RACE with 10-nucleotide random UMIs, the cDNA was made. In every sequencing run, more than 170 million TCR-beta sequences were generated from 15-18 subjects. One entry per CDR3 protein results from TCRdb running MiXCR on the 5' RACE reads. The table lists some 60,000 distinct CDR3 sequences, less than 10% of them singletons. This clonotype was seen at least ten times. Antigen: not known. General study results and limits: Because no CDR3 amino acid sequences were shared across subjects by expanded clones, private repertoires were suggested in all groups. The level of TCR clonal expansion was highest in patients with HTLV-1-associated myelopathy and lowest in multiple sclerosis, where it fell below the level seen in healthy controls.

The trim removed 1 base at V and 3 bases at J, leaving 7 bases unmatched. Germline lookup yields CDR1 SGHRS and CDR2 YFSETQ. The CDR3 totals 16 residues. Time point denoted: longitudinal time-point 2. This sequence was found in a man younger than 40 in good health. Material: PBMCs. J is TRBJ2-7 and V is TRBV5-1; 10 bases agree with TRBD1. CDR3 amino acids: CASSLFGQGGNYEQYF. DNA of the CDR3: TGCGCCAGCAGCTTGTTCGGACAGGGGGGGAACTACGAGCAGTACTTC.